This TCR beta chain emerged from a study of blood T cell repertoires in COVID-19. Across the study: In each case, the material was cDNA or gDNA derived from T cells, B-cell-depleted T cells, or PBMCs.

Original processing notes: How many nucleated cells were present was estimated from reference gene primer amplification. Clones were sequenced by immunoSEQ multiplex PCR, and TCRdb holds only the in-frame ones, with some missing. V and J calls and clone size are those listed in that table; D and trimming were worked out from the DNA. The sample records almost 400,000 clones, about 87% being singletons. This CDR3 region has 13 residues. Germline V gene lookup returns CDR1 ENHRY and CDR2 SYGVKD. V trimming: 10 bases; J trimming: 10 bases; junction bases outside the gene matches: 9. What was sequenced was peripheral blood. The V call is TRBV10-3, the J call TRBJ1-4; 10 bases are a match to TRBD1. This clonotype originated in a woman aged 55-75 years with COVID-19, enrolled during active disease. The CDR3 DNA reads TGTGCCACAGGGGGGACAGGGGAATTAAAACTGTTTTTT. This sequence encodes CATGGTGELKLFF.